The 7 T cell receptor beta chains in this list originate from one sample, sequenced in a study of blood T cell repertoires in COVID-19 (dated by TCRdb to about 2020). To prepare the library, the immunoSEQ multiplex PCR assay was applied. TCRdb mirrors the immuneACCESS table, restricted to in-frame sequences. Some clones are absent from its copies; in checked studies, under half trace to an unresolved V gene, and the reason for the others is unknown. A total of about 140,000 clones appear in this sample, around 88% of them only once. The ten largest make up less than 2% of the sample. Sequencing was carried out using peripheral blood. The receptor set was obtained from a woman in her sixties or seventies with acute or convalescent COVID-19.

The genes are TRBV6-5 and TRBJ1-6; perhaps TRBD1 as D (5 bases). The germline V gene encodes CDR1 MNHEY and CDR2 SVGAGI. V gave up 3 bases and J gave up 0 bases, with 6 bases separating them. This CDR3 comprises 15 residues. CDR3 bases: TGTGCCAGCAGTTATGGGGCCTCCTATAATTCACCCCTCCACTTT. It codes for CASSYGASYNSPLHF.

V is TRBV5-5 and J is TRBJ1-5; 8 bases fit TRBD1. Trimming removed 5 bases from V and 0 bases from J; junction bases left unmatched: 10. In germline, CDR1 is SGHKS, CDR2 YYEKEE (reference sequence). This CDR3 is built from 17 residues. Here the CDR3 reads CASRSGQGVLSNQPQHF. The CDR3, as DNA: TGTGCCAGCAGATCTGGACAGGGCGTACTTAGCAATCAGCCCCAGCATTTT.

This clone turned up a few times. DNA for the CDR3: TGTGCCAGCAGCTTTACACTGACTAGCGGGGCCTACAATGAGCAGTTCTTC. This codes for CASSFTLTSGAYNEQFF. The rearrangement uses TRBV5-8 and TRBJ2-1, with TRBD2 matching 11 bases. This CDR3 comprises 17 residues. V lost 2 bases and J lost 2; bases outside the gene matches: 6. Germline CDR1 reads SGHTS; CDR2 reads YDEGEE.

This rearrangement joins TRBV16 to TRBJ1-1; D gene uncertain. Germline-derived CDR1 and CDR2 are KGHSY and FQNENV. The CDR3 is 15 amino acids. Between the trimmed V and J ends, which lost 3 bases and 3 bases, there was a span of 14 bases. The CDR3 nucleotides read TGTGCCAGCAGCCAGGGTATGTACGGGGACACTGAAGCTTTCTTT. Translated, it gives CASSQGMYGDTEAFF.

This chain uses TRBV29-1 with TRBJ2-7, with D maybe TRBD2 (7 bases). The V gene lost 5 bases and the J gene lost 5 bases, with 13 bases spanning the gap. Germline loops: CDR1 SQVTM, CDR2 ANQGSEA. This CDR3 has 12 amino acids. DNA of the CDR3: TGCAGCGTTCGGGGGGCATCCGACGAGCAGTACTTC. Translating it yields CSVRGASDEQYF.

The V and J genes are TRBV21-1 and TRBJ1-6; the table's D call of TRBD1 was not tested on the DNA. TRBV21-1 is deemed a pseudogene. This CDR3 has 17 residues. For the CDR3, the DNA is TGTGCCAGCAGCAAAGAGGGATACAGGGTCCCTAATTCACCCCTCCACTTT. It specifies CASSKEGYRVPNSPLHF.

The V gene is TRBV7-8, the J gene TRBJ2-5, with TRBD2 identical over 9 bases. Germline trimming cut 5 bases from V and 4 bases from J; bases unmatched to any gene: 11. CDR3 length equals 16 residues. The germline gives CDR1 SGHVS, CDR2 FQNEAQ. The chain's CDR3 is CASSEVGRGGRETQYF. The CDR3 nucleotides are TGTGCCAGCAGCGAAGTCGGGCGGGGGGGCCGAGAGACCCAGTACTTC.